This T cell receptor beta chain was sequenced during a study of T cells after yellow fever vaccination. MiXCR, applied by TCRdb to the 5' RACE reads, yields one record per CDR3 protein. Of about 310,000 distinct CDR3 sequences listed, roughly 3.5% are singletons. This CDR3 has 17 amino acids. The V segment lost 4 bases and the J segment 9 bases; nucleotides outside the gene matches: 10. Germline-derived CDR1 and CDR2 are SGHTA and FQGTGA. This clonotype was counted ten times or more. The rearrangement uses TRBV7-3 and TRBJ2-1, with TRBD2 identical over 15 bases. The sample here was PBMCs, taken on the day of the yellow fever booster vaccination. The receptor was derived from a young man who received the YFV17D yellow fever vaccine. The CDR3 DNA reads as TGTGCCAGCAGCTCCGGTGGACTAGCGGGGGGGCTGGCTGAGCAGTTCTTC. It translates to CASSSGGLAGGLAEQFF. Looking up the rest from reference TRBV7-3 and TRBJ2-1 gives the full variable domain: GAGVSQTPSNKVTEKGKYVELRCDPISGHTALYWYRQSLGQGPEFLIYFQGTGAADDSGLPNDRFFAVRPEGSVSTLKIQRTERGDSAVYLCASSSGGLAGGLAEQFFGPGTRLTVL.